A single sample is the source of the 8 T cell receptor beta chains below, sequenced in a study of tumor-infiltrating lymphocytes in primary liver carcinoma. Total RNA amounting to roughly 0.5 ug was the source from which TCR beta cDNA was made with a constant-region primer. Construction of TCR beta libraries relied on three successive nested multiplex PCR rounds employing slightly modified ARM-PCR. TRBV1-TRBV30 forward primers paired with a C-beta reverse primer were used in the first two PCR rounds, which ran approximately 10 cycles each. TCRdb processed the multiplex PCR reads anew with MiXCR; each CDR3 protein has one entry. The sample includes approximately 320,000 distinct CDR3 sequences, approximately 58% of them seen just once. Out of unsorted whole blood came the blood RNA, and germline DNA was extracted as well. Sequencing used peripheral blood. The receptors were gathered from a young woman with primary liver carcinoma and hepatitis B virus infection.

The chain combines TRBV11-1 with TRBJ1-2; D is unclear. This CDR3 spans 14 amino acids. Germline-derived CDR1 and CDR2 are SGHAT and FQDESV (reference sequence). Trimming pared 9 bases from V and 8 bases from J, leaving 22 bases between. The DNA of the CDR3 is TGTGCCAGAAACATACTAGAAGGGTATACGGGCTACACCTTC. Translating gives CARNILEGYTGYTF.

About this clonotype itself: At one end the junction does not follow the germline gene, possibly because of a read error. The gene calls are TRBV6-2 or TRBV6-3 and TRBJ2-7; no firm D call. The CDR3 contains 14 residues. Per germline, CDR1 MNHEY and CDR2 SVGEGT. The CDR3 reads CASSLSHRVHEQYF. CDR3 nucleotide sequence: TGTGCCAGCAGCCTCAGTCATCGTGTTCACGAGCAATACTTC.

This clonotype has only a few counts. The gene calls are TRBV7-9 and TRBJ2-1; the D gene is possibly TRBD2 (6 bases). The CDR3 is 14 residues long. The V gene lost 3 bases and the J gene lost 6 bases, with 12 bases spanning the gap. The V gene's germline CDR1 is SEHNR and CDR2 FQNEAQ (reference sequence). The CDR3 nucleotides read TGTGCCAGCAGCTTGCGGAGGGATTTCAATGAGCAGTTCTTC. It encodes CASSLRRDFNEQFF.

Ten or more counts support this clonotype. V is TRBV29-1 and J is TRBJ2-3; TRBD2 agrees at 13 bases. In germline, CDR1 is SQVTM, CDR2 ANQGSEA. The CDR3 sequence is 15 residues long. V shed 6 bases and J 1 base; nucleotides not matched to a gene: 4. CDR3 coding DNA: TGCAGCGTCCGGACTAGCGGGAGACGCACAGATACGCAGTATTTT. Translated: CSVRTSGRRTDTQYF.

On this clonotype: A much larger clone differs by one base, so this may be a read error. CDR3 sequence reads: CASSFAGGGNQPQHF. The CDR3 DNA follows: TGTGCCAGCAGTTTCGCCGGTGGTGGCAATCAGCCCCAGCATTTT. The V call is TRBV12-3 or TRBV12-4, the J call TRBJ1-5; D is undetermined. The CDR3 extends over 15 amino acids. V dropped 3 bases and J dropped 2 bases, with 11 bases sitting between them.

The rearrangement joins TRBV7-9 to TRBJ1-4; TRBD1 matches 8 bases. Germline lookup yields CDR1 SEHNR and CDR2 FQNEAQ (reference sequence). CDR3 length: 17 amino acids. J lost 4 bases, V lost 4 bases, and 11 bases had no gene match. The CDR3 is CASSSQGAHRNNEKLFF. The CDR3 DNA follows: TGTGCCAGCAGCTCCCAGGGGGCGCATCGAAATAATGAAAAACTGTTTTTT.

The J gene is TRBJ1-2, the V gene TRBV5-1, with unresolved D. Per the germline V gene, CDR1 is SGHRS and CDR2 is YFSETQ. The CDR3 spans 13 residues. Trimming took off 0 bases at V and 2 bases at J, with 5 bases between the two ends. DNA for the CDR3: TGCGCCAGCAGCTTGGAAATAAACTATGGCTACACCTTC. This sequence encodes CASSLEINYGYTF. The variable domain in full, completed from reference TRBV5-1 and TRBJ1-2, reads KAGVTQTPRYLIKTRGQQVTLSCSPISGHRSVSWYQQTPGQGLQFLFEYFSETQRNKGNFPGRFSGRQFSNSRSEMNVSTLELGDSALYLCASSLEINYGYTFGSGTRLTVV.

This clonotype showed up just a few times. V usage is TRBV10-2 and J usage is TRBJ2-1, with 12 positions matching TRBD1. This CDR3 comprises 17 residues. The germline CDR1 and CDR2 sequences are WSHSY and SAAADI. After removal of 8 bases from V and 2 bases from J, the junction contained 10 bases not matched to a gene. The CDR3 protein is CASLPKGDRGPYNEQFF. The CDR3 DNA reads as TGCGCCAGCCTCCCTAAGGGGGACAGGGGGCCCTACAATGAGCAGTTCTTC.